The T cell receptor beta chain described here comes from a study of blood T cell repertoires in COVID-19. Study details: The origin of the acute and convalescent COVID-19 samples was the United States, Italy and Spain.

Generated by immunoSEQ multiplex PCR, the TCRdb table keeps only in-frame clones and is missing some. This sample has 140,000 to 150,000 clones, with 86% found just once. Those enrolled, adults aged about 18 to 95 years, came from around 25 US areas. The CDR3 has 14 amino acids. The V gene's germline CDR1 is SGHTA and CDR2 FQGTGA. J was trimmed by 7 bases and V by 3 bases; bases with no gene match: 6. The sample consisted of PBMCs or T cells enriched from blood (not recorded which). The sequence came from a man in his fifties or sixties who had recovered from COVID-19. This chain joins TRBV7-3 and TRBJ2-5; the match to TRBD2 covers 9 bases. CDR3 bases: TGTGCCAGCAGCTTTTCGGGCGGGAGGGCGACCCAGTACTTC. It specifies CASSFSGGRATQYF.